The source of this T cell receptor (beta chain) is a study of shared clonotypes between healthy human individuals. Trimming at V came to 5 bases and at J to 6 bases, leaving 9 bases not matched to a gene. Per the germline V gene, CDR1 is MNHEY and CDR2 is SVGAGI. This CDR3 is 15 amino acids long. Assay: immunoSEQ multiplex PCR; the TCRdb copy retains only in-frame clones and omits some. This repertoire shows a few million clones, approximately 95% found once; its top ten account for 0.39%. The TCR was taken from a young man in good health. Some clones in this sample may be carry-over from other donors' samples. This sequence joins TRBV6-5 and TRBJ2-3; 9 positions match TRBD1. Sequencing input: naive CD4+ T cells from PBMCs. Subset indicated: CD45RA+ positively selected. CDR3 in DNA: TGTGCCAGCAGTCACTACAGGGGGCCGGGGGATACGCAGTATTTT. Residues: CASSHYRGPGDTQYF.